There are many counts of the clone carrying this T cell receptor beta chain. Its target is unknown. This specimen belongs to a study of T cells in Graves' hyperthyroidism and ophthalmopathy. General observations from the study: Clonotypes that were expanded in thyroid above 0.001 mostly appeared in blood too. Ophthalmopathy, as predicted by the model, came a median around 6.7 months after the prediction. Ophthalmopathy and stable hyperthyroidism were separated by a 13 V-J model.

CDR3 size: 13 residues. Germline V gene sequence: CDR1 MDHEN, CDR2 SYDVKM. V dropped 3 bases and J dropped 6 bases, with 11 bases sitting between them. Amplification yielded TCR beta CDR3 regions, with RNA transcripts as the source. First-round RT-PCR targeting the TCR CDR3 was performed with the HTBI primer set. TCRdb reprocessed the multiplex PCR reads via MiXCR and lists one record per CDR3 protein. The table records roughly 380,000 distinct CDR3 sequences, roughly 14% of them present only once. Patients aged 18 to 65 had newly diagnosed hyperthyroidism that had lasted under 2 months. This chain links TRBV28 with TRBJ1-2; a possible D gene is TRBD1 (6 bases). This TCR came from a man aged 25 to 40 with Graves' hyperthyroidism that later progressed to Graves' ophthalmopathy. Sequencing used blood. The CDR3: CASSFGGGDGYTF. CDR3 nucleotides: TGTGCCAGCAGTTTCGGGGGGGGCGATGGCTACACCTTC.